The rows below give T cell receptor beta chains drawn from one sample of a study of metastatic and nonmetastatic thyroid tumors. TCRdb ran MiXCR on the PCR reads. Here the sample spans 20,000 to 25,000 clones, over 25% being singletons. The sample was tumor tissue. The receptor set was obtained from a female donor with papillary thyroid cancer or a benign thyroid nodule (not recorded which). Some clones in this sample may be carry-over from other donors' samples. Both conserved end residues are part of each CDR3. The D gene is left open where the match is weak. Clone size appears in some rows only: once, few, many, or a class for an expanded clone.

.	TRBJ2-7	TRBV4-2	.	TGTGCCAGCAGCCCTCCAGGGACAGAGCAGTACTTC	CASSPPGTEQYF
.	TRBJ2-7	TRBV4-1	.	TGCGCCAGCAGCCAAGATAGGAGACTGTTCTACGAGCAGTACTTC	CASSQDRRLFYEQYF
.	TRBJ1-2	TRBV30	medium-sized	TGTGCCTGGAGCCCCGGGAATGTAGTCTATGGCTACACCTTC	CAWSPGNVVYGYTF
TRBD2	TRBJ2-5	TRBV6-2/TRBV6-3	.	TGTGCCAGCAGTTACCTTTCTGGAGCGGGAGTCGGGGAGACCCAGTACTTC	CASSYLSGAGVGETQYF
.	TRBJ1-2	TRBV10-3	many	TGTGCCATCAGTGTGCCAGGCACGGGCGGCTACACCTTC	CAISVPGTGGYTF
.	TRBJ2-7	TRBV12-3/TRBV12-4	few	TGTGCCAGCAGTTTAGGTGGACTCTACGAGCAGTACTTC	CASSLGGLYEQYF
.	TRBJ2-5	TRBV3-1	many	TGTGCCAGCAGCCTGCGGGGCCAGGAGACCCAGTACTTC	CASSLRGQETQYF
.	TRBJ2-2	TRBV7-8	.	TGTGCCAGCAGCTTAATTCAGGGGACCACCTGGGAGCTGTTTTTT	CASSLIQGTTWELFF
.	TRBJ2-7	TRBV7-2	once	TGTGTCAGCAGCTTAGGTCTCCAGGAGTCGTACGAGCAGTACTTC	CVSSLGLQESYEQYF
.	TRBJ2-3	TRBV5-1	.	TGCGCCAGCAGCTTGGGAGCGAGGATCACGGTCACAGATACGCAGTATTTT	CASSLGARITVTDTQYF
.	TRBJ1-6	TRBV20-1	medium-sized	TGCAGTGCTGCCCTACAGGGTTTCGGCTCACCCCTCCACTTT	CSAALQGFGSPLHF
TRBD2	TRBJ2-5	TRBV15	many	TGTGCCACCAGCGGAGACTCTAGCGGAGGAGAGACCCAGTACTTC	CATSGDSSGGETQYF